Presented here are 20 T cell receptor beta chains from one specimen sequenced in a study of cytomegalovirus exposure and HLA in healthy donors. It was with 60 Vbeta and 13 Jbeta primers that the PCR ran. Clones were read by immunoSEQ multiplex PCR, and TCRdb kept only the in-frame ones, dropping some. The sample lists about 100,000 clones, around 80% occurring once. The material sequenced was PBMCs. These receptors were taken from a male donor in good health and CMV-seropositive.

The chain uses TRBV5-1 and TRBJ1-6; perhaps TRBD1 as D (6 bases). V lost 0 bases and J lost 9, with 13 bases in between. The germline CDR1 and CDR2 sequences are SGHRS and YFSETQ. The CDR3 has 15 amino acids. The CDR3 DNA reads as TGCGCCAGCAGCTTGGATCAGGGGATGGGTTCACCCCTCCACTTT. Its translation: CASSLDQGMGSPLHF.

This chain connects TRBV12-5 to TRBJ2-3; tentative D call: TRBD2 (6 bases). Trimming left V 8 bases short and J 0 bases short, with 9 bases between. Germline V lookup: CDR1 LGHNT, CDR2 FRNRAP. The CDR3 has 13 residues. The CDR3 loop is CASQEGSTDTQYF. Written as DNA, the CDR3 is TGTGCTAGTCAGGAGGGGAGCACAGATACGCAGTATTTT.

The V call is TRBV30, the J call TRBJ1-1; 10 bases are shared with TRBD1. CDR1 and CDR2 (germline): GTSNPN, SVGIG (reference sequence). Trimming took 5 bases from V and 5 from J; bases not matched to a gene: 5. This CDR3 has 13 amino acids. In DNA, the CDR3 is TGTGCCTGGGACAGGGGGCCAGGAACTGAAGCTTTCTTT. Translation gives CAWDRGPGTEAFF.

V and J are TRBV7-9 and TRBJ1-4; D is ambiguous. Germline V gene data show CDR1 as SEHNR and CDR2 as FQNEAQ (reference sequence). V dropped 4 bases and J dropped 0 bases, with 12 bases sitting between them. This CDR3 spans 16 amino acids. As DNA, the CDR3 is TGTGCCAGCAGCTCGACTTACATCTCAACTAATGAAAAACTGTTTTTT. Its protein is CASSSTYISTNEKLFF.

V and J are TRBV11-3 and TRBJ1-4; D possibly corresponds to TRBD1 (6 bases). Germline assignment: CDR1 SGHNT and CDR2 YENEEA. CDR3 length: 17 amino acids. V dropped 2 bases and J dropped 8 bases, with 21 bases sitting between them. CDR3 loop: CASSLFCPDRPQEKLFF. The CDR3 region has the DNA TGTGCCAGCAGCTTATTCTGTCCGGACAGACCCCAGGAAAAACTGTTTTTT.

CDR3 in amino acids: CASSRQGGEKLFF. In DNA form, the CDR3 reads TGTGCCAGCAGTCGACAGGGAGGAGAAAAACTGTTTTTT. The V call is TRBV6-1, the J call TRBJ1-4; TRBD1 matches at 7 bases. V shed 5 bases, J shed 8 bases, and the junction held 5 bases outside the gene matches. The germline CDR1 and CDR2 sequences are MNHNS and SASEGT. This CDR3 is built from 13 residues.

This clone was seen a handful of times. The chain combines TRBV7-3 with TRBJ2-5; 7 bases match TRBD2. The CDR3 is made up of 13 amino acids. Germline-derived CDR1 and CDR2 are SGHTA and FQGTGA. The trim removed 5 bases at V and 4 bases at J, leaving 4 bases unmatched. The CDR3 reads CASSRGEGETQYF. The CDR3 region has the DNA TGTGCCAGCAGCCGGGGGGAGGGAGAGACCCAGTACTTC.

This rearrangement joins TRBV5-1 to TRBJ2-3; TRBD1 is a possible D gene (5 bases). Trimming took off 4 bases at V and 4 bases at J, with 19 bases between the two ends. Germline CDR1 is SGHRS and CDR2 is YFSETQ. The length of the CDR3 is 16 residues. The chain's CDR3 is CASSITPGNSPDTQYF. The CDR3 DNA sequence: TGCGCCAGCAGCATAACTCCAGGGAACTCACCAGATACGCAGTATTTT.

The gene calls are TRBV12-5 and TRBJ2-5; 7 bases are a match to TRBD2. Germline V gene sequence: CDR1 LGHNT, CDR2 FRNRAP. The CDR3 length is 14 residues. V lost 2 bases, J lost 4 bases, and 4 bases stayed unmatched. The CDR3 nucleotides read TGTGCTAGTGGTTTGTCGGGGGGTTCAGAGACCCAGTACTTC. Amino acid sequence: CASGLSGGSETQYF.

The CDR3 spells CASSLRAGEQYF. The CDR3 bases are TGTGCCAGCAGCCTGCGAGCTGGCGAGCAGTACTTC. The chain uses TRBV7-2 and TRBJ2-7; D gene uncertain. The V gene lost 5 bases and the J gene lost 6 bases, with 11 bases spanning the gap. This CDR3 is 12 amino acids long. Germline loops: CDR1 SGHTA, CDR2 FQGNSA.

The chain carries TRBV2 and TRBJ2-5; D is unclear. Germline CDR1 SNHLY, CDR2 FYNNEI. The CDR3 is 14 amino acids. V lost 2 bases, J lost 1 base, and 8 bases lay in between. The CDR3 region has the DNA TGTGCCAGCAGTGAAAGACTGGGCCAAGAGACCCAGTACTTC. Translating it yields CASSERLGQETQYF.

With regard to this clone: This sample also contains other DNA sequences that code for the same CDR3. The chain carries TRBV12-5 and TRBJ2-3; no firm D call. The V and J ends lost 3 bases and 2 bases respectively, with 3 bases between them. CDR1 and CDR2 (germline): LGHNT, FRNRAP. CDR3 size: 12 residues. In DNA, the CDR3 is TGTGCTAGTGGTTTCTCCACAGATACGCAGTATTTT. Protein sequence: CASGFSTDTQYF.

The rearrangement joins TRBV14 to TRBJ1-2; TRBD1 agrees at 11 bases. Trimming cost V 5 bases and J 4 bases; bases outside gene matches: 9. CDR3 length equals 16 residues. Germline V gene data show CDR1 as SGHDN and CDR2 as FVKESK. CDR3 residues: CASSRGTGGFSYGYTF. The CDR3 coding sequence is TGTGCCAGCAGCAGAGGGACAGGGGGATTTAGCTATGGCTACACCTTC. Based on the CDR3 plus reference TRBV14 and TRBJ1-2, the full variable domain is EAGVTQFPSHSVIEKGQTVTLRCDPISGHDNLYWYRRVMGKEIKFLLHFVKESKQDESGMPNNRFLAERTGGTYSTLKVQPAELEDSGVYFCASSRGTGGFSYGYTFGSGTRLTVV.

The gene calls are TRBV2 and TRBJ1-6, with 10 bases identical to TRBD1. Germline CDR1 SNHLY, CDR2 FYNNEI. Trimming removed 6 bases from V and 0 bases from J; junction bases left unmatched: 8. The CDR3 length is 18 residues. The chain's CDR3 is CASSLTRTGGSYNSPLHF. CDR3 bases: TGTGCCAGCAGCCTCACCCGGACAGGGGGCTCCTATAATTCACCCCTCCACTTT.

The genes are TRBV19 and TRBJ2-1; D is unresolved. The CDR3 spans 12 residues. From germline, CDR1 is LNHDA and CDR2 SQIVND (reference sequence). V was trimmed by 3 bases and J by 6 bases, leaving 6 bases between them. This chain's CDR3 is CASSIWPNEQFF. The DNA of the CDR3 is TGTGCCAGTAGTATTTGGCCCAATGAGCAGTTCTTC.

This chain joins TRBV7-6 and TRBJ2-2, with 7 positions matching TRBD1. With 5 bases clipped from V and 3 bases from J, the junction kept 3 bases outside the gene matches. The CDR3 covers 14 residues. In germline, CDR1 is SGHVS, CDR2 FNYEAQ. The CDR3 DNA is TGTGCCAGCAGCACTCAGGGGGACACCGGGGAGCTGTTTTTT. Its protein product is CASSTQGDTGELFF.

The rearrangement links TRBV29-1 to TRBJ2-3, with D possibly being TRBD1 (6 bases). V was pared by 3 bases and J by 5 bases, with 12 bases between. The CDR3 totals 13 residues. Germline lookup yields CDR1 SQVTM and CDR2 ANQGSEA. The CDR3 region is CSVDGQGQDTQYF. The CDR3 region has the DNA TGCAGCGTTGATGGGCAGGGACAAGATACGCAGTATTTT.

This clone occurred once. The rearrangement links TRBV10-2 to TRBJ2-3; 10 bases line up with TRBD2. There are 15 residues in the CDR3. Trimming cost V 6 bases and J 3 bases; bases outside gene matches: 6. Per germline, CDR1 WSHSY and CDR2 SAAADI. The CDR3 protein is CASRTSGEGTDTQYF. The CDR3, as DNA: TGCGCCAGCAGAACTAGCGGGGAGGGAACAGATACGCAGTATTTT.

The CDR3: CASSSRGGRVGDTQYF. The CDR3 coding sequence is TGTGCCAGCAGTTCCCGCGGGGGCCGAGTGGGAGATACGCAGTATTTT. The rearrangement uses TRBV7-9 and TRBJ2-3, with D perhaps matching TRBD2 (7 bases). CDR1 is SEHNR and CDR2 is FQNEAQ in the germline V gene (reference sequence). V was trimmed by 6 bases and J by 5 bases, leaving 21 bases between them. The CDR3 is 16 residues long.

The chain has TRBV4-3 and TRBJ2-2; 9 bases match TRBD2. V shed 2 bases and J 3 bases; nucleotides not matched to a gene: 4. This CDR3 is built from 16 residues. The germline CDR1 and CDR2 sequences are LGHNA and YSLEER. The CDR3 loop is CASSQHSGGDTGELFF. The CDR3 nucleotides read TGCGCCAGCAGCCAACATAGCGGGGGAGACACCGGGGAGCTGTTTTTT.